This T cell receptor beta chain was obtained from a study of cytomegalovirus exposure and HLA in healthy donors. Findings and limits, study-wide: A list of around 160 TCR beta chains associated with cytomegalovirus was given.

About this clone: Its matching antigen is unknown.

TCRdb keeps only in-frame clones here, not all; method: immunoSEQ multiplex PCR. This sample yields fewer than 150,000 clones, of which roughly four fifths are seen a single time; roughly 29% belongs to the top ten. This receptor was identified in a young man in good health and CMV-seropositive. Sequencing input: PBMCs.

DNA for the CDR3: TGTGCCTGTCCGGGACAGGGCCGCTACGAGCAGTACTTC. Protein product: CACPGQGRYEQYF. The gene calls are TRBV30 and TRBJ2-7, with 9 positions matching TRBD1. This CDR3 region has 13 residues. Trimming removed 6 bases from V and 3 bases from J; junction bases left unmatched: 6. CDR1 and CDR2 (germline): GTSNPN, SVGIG (reference sequence). The full variable domain, its missing parts supplied by reference TRBV30 and TRBJ2-7, is SQTIHQWPATLVQPVGSPLSLECTVEGTSNPNLYWYRQAAGRGLQLLFYSVGIGQISSEVPQNLSASRPQDRQFILSSKKLLLSDSGFYLCACPGQGRYEQYFGPGTRLTVT.